Listed below are T cell receptor beta chains from one sample, sequenced in a study of T cell repertoires in cytomegalovirus infection. TCRdb passed the reads through MiXCR, listing each CDR3 protein once. The sample carries under 200,000 distinct CDR3 sequences, 28% recorded once. The sequencing input was PBMCs. The receptors here all came from a human donor in good health (CMV status not recorded). Some clones in this sample may be carry-over from other donors' samples. Both conserved end residues are part of each CDR3. The order of the fields is clone size, D gene, V gene, J gene, CDR3 protein, CDR3 DNA. The D gene is left open where the match is weak. The listing skips clone size in some rows; elsewhere it reads once, few, many or a size class.

.,.,TRBV6-2/TRBV6-3,TRBJ1-5,CASSSAWGDQPQHF,TGTGCCAGCAGTTCTGCATGGGGCGATCAGCCCCAGCATTTT
many,.,TRBV11-2,TRBJ1-2,CASSLEAGPGGYGYTF,TGTGCCAGCAGCTTAGAGGCAGGGCCCGGGGGCTATGGCTACACCTTC
few,.,TRBV7-9,TRBJ2-1,CASSLRGDPYNEQFF,TGTGCCAGCAGCTTGAGGGGGGACCCTTACAATGAGCAGTTCTTC
few,.,TRBV5-1,TRBJ1-1,CASSVNRATEAFF,TGCGCCAGCAGCGTAAACAGGGCGACTGAAGCTTTCTTT
.,TRBD1,TRBV12-3/TRBV12-4,TRBJ2-7,CASSLGAGGHEYF,TGTGCCAGCAGTTTAGGTGCAGGGGGCCATGAGTACTTC
many,TRBD1,TRBV6-4,TRBJ2-1,CASSEFWTGGNEQFF,TGTGCCAGCAGTGAATTCTGGACAGGCGGCAATGAGCAGTTCTTC
few,.,TRBV7-2,TRBJ2-2,CASRRDSNTGELFF,TGTGCCAGCAGAAGGGACTCGAACACCGGGGAGCTGTTTTTT
once,.,TRBV5-1,TRBJ2-7,CASSHSGSSYEQYF,TGCGCCAGCAGCCACTCCGGGAGCTCCTACGAGCAGTACTTC
few,.,TRBV7-9,TRBJ1-5,CASSPLTTRPQHF,TGTGCCAGCAGCCCTCTAACAACTCGGCCCCAGCATTTT
once,.,TRBV6-6,TRBJ1-1,CASSGFGQGLPGRGNTEAFF,TGTGCCAGCAGTGGTTTTGGTCAAGGTCTCCCGGGGCGCGGGAACACTGAAGCTTTCTTT
many,.,TRBV20-1,TRBJ2-7,CSARDLGRGAPTLMDLDYEQYF,TGCAGTGCTAGAGATCTTGGCCGGGGCGCACCAACCCTAATGGACCTCGACTACGAGCAGTACTTC
.,.,TRBV6-2/TRBV6-3,TRBJ2-2,CASSRPGGAKNTGELFF,TGTGCCAGCAGCCGCCCTGGAGGTGCGAAGAACACCGGGGAGCTGTTTTTT
.,.,TRBV7-2,TRBJ1-1,CASSTDGNTEAFF,TGTGCCAGCAGTACTGACGGAAACACTGAAGCTTTCTTT
many,TRBD2,TRBV7-2,TRBJ2-2,CASSLVPPGLGASGELFF,TGTGCCAGCAGCTTAGTCCCTCCGGGACTAGGGGCTAGCGGGGAGCTGTTTTTT
few,.,TRBV12-3/TRBV12-4,TRBJ1-4,CASSRTGIEKLFF,TGTGCCAGCAGTAGAACAGGGATCGAAAAACTGTTTTTT
.,.,TRBV29-1,TRBJ1-2,CSVTVGVHGYTF,TGCAGCGTTACGGTGGGAGTACATGGCTACACCTTC
few,TRBD2,TRBV20-1,TRBJ2-1,CSAPTASGEGDEQFF,TGCAGTGCCCCCACCGCTAGCGGGGAGGGCGATGAGCAGTTCTTC
many,TRBD2,TRBV5-8,TRBJ2-3,CASSLGLAETDTQYF,TGTGCCAGCAGCTTGGGACTAGCGGAGACAGATACGCAGTATTTT
few,.,TRBV7-2,TRBJ2-5,CASSPSGRLGSETQYF,TGTGCCAGCAGCCCCTCCGGCCGGCTGGGATCGGAGACCCAGTACTTC
.,.,TRBV29-1,TRBJ1-2,CSVQPGGYGYTF,TGCAGCGTCCAGCCGGGGGGCTATGGCTACACCTTC
.,.,TRBV12-3/TRBV12-4,TRBJ1-3,CASSLRAGSSGNTIYF,TGTGCCAGCAGTTTGAGGGCAGGGAGCTCTGGAAACACCATATATTTT
many,.,TRBV7-6,TRBJ2-5,CASSLGRGFQETQYF,TGTGCCAGCAGCTTGGGGCGGGGCTTCCAAGAGACCCAGTACTTC
few,.,TRBV27,TRBJ1-1,CASKGSRTNTEAFF,TGTGCCAGCAAGGGCAGCCGGACGAACACTGAAGCTTTCTTT
.,.,TRBV10-3,TRBJ1-5,CAISERGQPQHF,TGTGCCATCAGTGAGAGGGGGCAGCCCCAGCATTTT
few,.,TRBV6-5,TRBJ2-7,CASHADGTYEQYF,TGTGCCAGCCACGCCGACGGTACCTACGAGCAGTACTTC
few,TRBD1,TRBV6-5,TRBJ1-6,CASRKSWTGGNSPLHF,TGTGCCAGCAGGAAATCTTGGACAGGAGGTAATTCACCCCTCCACTTT
.,.,TRBV5-6,TRBJ2-3,CASSLDPRTDTQYF,TGTGCCAGCAGCTTGGACCCGAGGACAGATACGCAGTATTTT
few,.,TRBV10-3,TRBJ2-3,CAISQNTDTQYF,TGTGCCATCAGTCAGAACACAGATACGCAGTATTTT
.,.,TRBV12-3/TRBV12-4,TRBJ1-2,CASSSASNYGYTF,TGTGCCAGCAGTTCGGCAAGCAACTATGGCTACACCTTC
.,.,TRBV7-9,TRBJ1-1,CASLLLAFF,TGTGCCAGCCTTTTGTTAGCTTTCTTT
many,TRBD1,TRBV7-3,TRBJ1-1,CASSLTGGLTEAFF,TGTGCCAGCAGCCTAACAGGGGGCCTCACTGAAGCTTTCTTT
few,.,TRBV7-6,TRBJ1-3,CASSLGHTANTIYF,TGTGCCAGCAGCTTAGGACATACAGCAAACACCATATATTTT
many,TRBD2,TRBV7-3,TRBJ2-5,CASSSSGGPTETQYF,TGTGCCAGCAGCTCTAGCGGGGGCCCGACCGAGACCCAGTACTTC
few,.,TRBV12-5,TRBJ2-3,CASGLVDSTDTQYF,TGTGCTAGTGGTTTGGTAGACAGCACAGATACGCAGTATTTT
.,.,TRBV4-2,TRBJ2-5,CASSQGGGGETQYF,TGTGCCAGCAGCCAAGGAGGGGGAGGAGAGACCCAGTACTTC
many,.,TRBV12-3/TRBV12-4,TRBJ1-2,CASSLGRTNYGYTF,TGTGCCAGCAGTCTGGGACGGACTAACTATGGCTACACCTTC
few,.,TRBV12-5,TRBJ1-4,CASGPYRERLFF,TGTGCTAGTGGACCCTACAGGGAACGACTGTTTTTT
few,.,TRBV5-1,TRBJ1-1,CASSLTGTMNTEAFF,TGCGCCAGCAGCTTAACGGGTACTATGAACACTGAAGCTTTCTTT
.,TRBD1,TRBV6-1,TRBJ1-2,CASSEYSTGTGGYTF,TGTGCCAGCAGTGAATACTCTACAGGGACAGGTGGCTACACCTTC
many,.,TRBV28,TRBJ2-1,CASSLLVKEQFF,TGTGCCAGCAGTTTACTCGTTAAGGAGCAGTTCTTC
few,.,TRBV28,TRBJ2-7,CASSFFYEQYF,TGTGCCAGCAGTTTCTTCTACGAGCAGTACTTC
.,TRBD2,TRBV4-1,TRBJ2-7,CASSQELAGRGYEQYF,TGCGCCAGCAGCCAAGAGTTAGCGGGAAGGGGGTACGAGCAGTACTTC
.,TRBD1,TRBV19,TRBJ1-2,CASSVPRGQGIYGYTF,TGTGCCAGTAGTGTCCCAAGGGGACAGGGGATCTATGGCTACACCTTC